A selection of T cell receptor beta chains follows, all from one sample in a study of cytomegalovirus exposure and HLA in healthy donors. TCRdb's copy holds only in-frame clones and misses some; the assay was immunoSEQ multiplex PCR. The sample lists nearly 95,000 clones, roughly 73% occurring once. The specimen was PBMCs. The receptors stem from a woman in her thirties or forties in good health and CMV-seronegative. Both conserved end residues are part of each CDR3. A D gene is named only where the DNA matches it firmly. A clone size is listed for some rows: how often the clone was seen (once, few, many), or a class if it is expanded.

d_call clone_size j_call v_call cdr3_aa cdr3_nt
TRBD2 - TRBJ2-3 TRBV28 CASSLLAEFTDTQYF TGTGCCAGCAGTTTACTAGCGGAGTTCACAGATACGCAGTATTTT
TRBD1 few TRBJ1-1 TRBV7-9 CASYGGQSNTEAFF TGTGCCAGCTATGGGGGACAGTCAAACACTGAAGCTTTCTTT
TRBD1 - TRBJ1-5 TRBV6-5 CASGADRDNQPQHF TGTGCCAGCGGAGCTGACAGGGACAATCAGCCCCAGCATTTT
TRBD1 - TRBJ2-7 TRBV7-8 CASCPGGASNEQYF TGTGCCAGCTGTCCAGGGGGAGCGAGTAACGAGCAGTACTTC
- - TRBJ1-1 TRBV5-1 CASSVRGDAYTEAFF TGCGCCAGCAGCGTACGGGGGGACGCCTACACTGAAGCTTTCTTT
- few TRBJ2-1 TRBV5-1 CASRPGLFYNEQFF TGCGCCAGCAGGCCGGGACTCTTCTACAATGAGCAGTTCTTC
- - TRBJ2-3 TRBV4-2 CASSQGGDRGDTQYF TGTGCCAGCAGCCAAGGGGGGGACAGAGGAGATACGCAGTATTTT
TRBD1 - TRBJ1-2 TRBV7-3 CASSASPGQGNYGYTF TGTGCCAGCAGCGCTTCACCGGGACAGGGGAACTATGGCTACACCTTC
TRBD1 - TRBJ1-2 TRBV5-1 CASSLTQGAAYGYTF TGCGCCAGCAGCTTAACCCAGGGGGCGGCCTATGGCTACACCTTC
TRBD1 - TRBJ1-2 TRBV4-3 CASSQGVGGFGGYTF TGCGCCAGCAGCCAAGGGGTAGGGGGCTTCGGGGGCTACACCTTC
- - TRBJ1-2 TRBV30 CAWRPPGGGYPF TGTGCCTGGAGGCCTCCGGGGGGTGGCTACCCCTTC
TRBD1 - TRBJ1-1 TRBV7-3 CASSLLGQGNTEAFF TGTGCCAGCAGCTTACTCGGACAGGGGAACACTGAAGCTTTCTTT
TRBD1 - TRBJ1-4 TRBV4-3 CASSQETSTGTGLEKLFF TGCGCCAGCAGCCAAGAGACTTCGACCGGGACAGGGTTGGAAAAACTGTTTTTT
- - TRBJ1-6 TRBV6-5 CASSYDSSYNSPLHF TGTGCCAGCAGCTACGACAGCTCCTATAATTCACCCCTCCACTTT
TRBD2 once TRBJ2-1 TRBV4-2 CASSQEAGGPNEQFF TGTGCCAGCAGCCAAGAAGCGGGGGGGCCCAATGAGCAGTTCTTC
TRBD2 - TRBJ2-1 TRBV10-3 CAISSTSGGYNEQFF TGTGCCATCAGTTCTACTAGCGGGGGTTACAATGAGCAGTTCTTC
TRBD2 - TRBJ2-5 TRBV29-1 CSVEGPRRGERETQYF TGCAGCGTTGAAGGCCCTCGCCGGGGGGAACGAGAGACCCAGTACTTC
- few TRBJ2-3 TRBV9 CASSVAPARLTDTQYF TGTGCCAGCAGCGTAGCCCCAGCGCGTCTGACAGATACGCAGTATTTT
TRBD1 - TRBJ1-5 TRBV30 CAWDDTDRATNRYSNQPQHF TGTGCCTGGGATGATACGGACAGGGCAACCAATAGATATAGCAATCAGCCCCAGCATTTT
TRBD1 - TRBJ2-1 TRBV5-1 CASSTGTGVVSYNEQFF TGCGCCAGCAGCACCGGGACAGGGGTTGTGTCCTACAATGAGCAGTTCTTC
- - TRBJ2-1 TRBV7-2 CASSLAPPSYNEQFF TGTGCCAGCAGCTTGGCACCCCCTTCTTACAATGAGCAGTTCTTC
- - TRBJ1-1 TRBV7-9 CASSLDEMWVPGAFF TGTGCCAGCAGCTTAGACGAGATGTGGGTCCCAGGGGCTTTCTTT
- - TRBJ2-7 TRBV7-3 CASSAGVGEQYF TGTGCCAGCAGCGCAGGGGTGGGCGAGCAGTACTTC
- - TRBJ2-2 TRBV10-3 CAISDGAGELFF TGTGCCATCAGTGATGGAGCCGGGGAGCTGTTTTTT
- - TRBJ2-1 TRBV7-3 CASSNTNEQFF TGTGCCAGCAGTAACACCAATGAGCAGTTCTTC
TRBD1 - TRBJ2-7 TRBV4-1 CASSHPDRDSYEQYF TGCGCCAGCAGCCACCCGGACAGGGATTCCTACGAGCAGTACTTC
TRBD1 - TRBJ2-1 TRBV4-2 CASSPPGTGLSNEQFF TGTGCCAGCAGCCCTCCGGGGACAGGGCTAAGCAATGAGCAGTTCTTC
- few TRBJ1-5 TRBV6-6 CASSTRGSERNQPQHF TGTGCCAGCAGTACCCGTGGGAGTGAACGCAATCAGCCCCAGCATTTT
- - TRBJ2-2 TRBV7-2 CASSPVTGLSGELFF TGTGCCAGCAGCCCCGTTACGGGTTTGTCCGGGGAGCTGTTTTTT
- - TRBJ1-1 TRBV29-1 CSVGTPQNTEAFF TGCAGCGTGGGGACACCTCAGAACACTGAAGCTTTCTTT
- - TRBJ2-1 TRBV6-6 CASSYSTGGTVHEQFF TGTGCCAGCAGTTACTCTACAGGAGGGACAGTCCATGAGCAGTTCTTC
- - TRBJ2-7 TRBV18 CASSPLGSEQYF TGTGCCAGCTCGCCCTTGGGGAGCGAGCAGTACTTC
- - TRBJ1-1 TRBV5-1 CASSLYEGTEAFF TGCGCCAGCAGCTTGTACGAGGGCACTGAAGCTTTCTTT
- - TRBJ1-1 TRBV7-7 CASSPYPGNTEALF TGTGCTAGCAGCCCTTATCCAGGGAACACTGAAGCTCTCTTT
TRBD1 once TRBJ1-4 TRBV29-1 CSVGPGTVNEKLFF TGCAGCGTTGGCCCCGGGACAGTAAATGAAAAACTGTTTTTT
- - TRBJ2-1 TRBV20-1 CSAHFYNEQFF TGCAGTGCCCATTTCTACAATGAGCAGTTCTTC
TRBD1 once TRBJ1-5 TRBV19 CASSIVSATGELPQHF TGTGCCAGTAGTATAGTTTCCGCGACAGGGGAATTGCCCCAGCATTTT
- - TRBJ1-4 TRBV7-8 CASSLAGDNNSEKLFF TGTGCCAGCAGCTTAGCCGGGGACAACAATAGCGAAAAACTGTTTTTT
TRBD1 - TRBJ1-2 TRBV4-3 CASSRDRVSVNYGYTF TGCGCCAGCAGCCGCGACAGGGTTTCGGTTAACTATGGCTACACCTTC
- - TRBJ1-3 TRBV18 CASSPTIGLDTGNTIYF TGTGCCAGCTCACCAACGATTGGGTTAGACACTGGAAACACCATATATTTT
- once TRBJ2-1 TRBV5-1 CASSLEGQGNNEQFF TGCGCCAGCAGCTTGGAAGGGCAGGGGAACAATGAGCAGTTCTTC
- - TRBJ2-3 TRBV7-3 CASSPGGQGTDTQYF TGTGCCAGCAGCCCGGGGGGACAGGGCACAGATACGCAGTATTTT
- - TRBJ2-3 TRBV7-7 CASSPSAFTDTQYF TGTGCTAGCAGCCCTAGCGCTTTCACAGATACGCAGTATTTT
TRBD1 - TRBJ1-5 TRBV18 CASSPGTGGGQPQHF TGTGCCAGCTCACCCGGGACAGGGGGCGGGCAGCCCCAGCATTTT
- few TRBJ1-6 TRBV11-2 CASSLSWQGNSPLHF TGTGCCAGCAGCTTATCTTGGCAGGGAAATTCACCCCTCCACTTT
- - TRBJ1-3 TRBV9 CASSVEGVGNTIYF TGTGCCAGCAGCGTAGAAGGGGTTGGAAACACCATATATTTT
- - TRBJ2-1 TRBV27 CASSHLGGTYNEQFF TGTGCCAGCAGTCATCTGGGGGGAACCTACAATGAGCAGTTCTTC
- - TRBJ1-2 TRBV28 CAAVGSYGYTF TGTGCCGCGGTCGGTTCTTATGGCTACACCTTC
- - TRBJ2-1 TRBV6-4 CASSIELEAYNEQFF TGTGCCAGCAGTATAGAACTAGAGGCGTACAATGAGCAGTTCTTC
- - TRBJ2-5 TRBV12-5 CASGLETEGSHQETQYF TGTGCTAGTGGTTTGGAGACGGAGGGTTCACACCAAGAGACCCAGTACTTC
- - TRBJ1-2 TRBV4-1 CASSLLIRNYGYTF TGCGCCAGCAGCCTCCTAATAAGAAACTATGGCTACACCTTC
- - TRBJ2-2 TRBV9 CASSVFGGELFF TGTGCCAGCAGCGTATTCGGCGGGGAGCTGTTTTTT
- once TRBJ2-7 TRBV15 CATSAGPIYEQYF TGTGCCACCAGCGCGGGACCGATCTACGAGCAGTACTTC
TRBD1 - TRBJ1-6 TRBV5-1 CASSRDRSGSYNSPLHF TGCGCCAGCAGCAGGGACAGGTCGGGCTCCTATAATTCACCCCTCCACTTT
- once TRBJ2-5 TRBV27 CASSLLMGGQETQYF TGTGCCAGCAGTTTGTTGATGGGGGGACAAGAGACCCAGTACTTC
TRBD1 - TRBJ1-1 TRBV7-9 CASSTYRGRGNTEAFF TGTGCCAGCAGCACATACAGGGGGCGCGGGAACACTGAAGCTTTCTTT
- - TRBJ1-1 TRBV6-5 CASSYERFTEAFF TGTGCCAGCAGTTACGAGAGGTTCACTGAAGCTTTCTTT
TRBD1 - TRBJ2-1 TRBV6-5 CASSYQTGGIGIEQFF TGTGCCAGCAGTTACCAGACAGGGGGGATTGGGATTGAGCAGTTCTTC